This TCR beta chain was sequenced during a study of T cell responses to AZD1222 COVID-19 vaccine. The CDR3 is 16 residues long. The germline V gene has CDR1 KGHDR and CDR2 SFDVKD. Trimming cost V 4 bases and J 2 bases, with 14 bases left between them. The repertoire was sequenced with immunoSEQ multiplex PCR; TCRdb's copy has only in-frame clones and lacks some. The data hold around 150,000 clones, with 90% observed a single time. The rearrangement joins TRBV24-1 to TRBJ2-1; D possibly corresponds to TRBD1 (8 bases). The TCR was taken from an adult in good health. The specimen was peripheral blood, collected on day 0 of AZD1222 vaccination. CDR3: CATSDPTGGAYNEQFF. The CDR3 DNA is TGTGCCACCAGTGACCCTACAGGGGGGGCCTACAATGAGCAGTTCTTC.